These 29 T cell receptor beta chains were sequenced from one sample in a study of control samples from healthy donors and cancer patients. Measured with immunoSEQ multiplex PCR; TCRdb has only the in-frame clones, and not every one. The data hold roughly 400,000 clones, with over 75% observed a single time. Sample: PBMCs. The receptors shown here come from a man aged 40-49 years with head and neck cancer.

This rearrangement joins TRBV5-4 to TRBJ2-3; D possibly corresponds to TRBD1 (5 bases). This CDR3 has 15 residues. V lost 2 bases, J lost 2 bases, and 12 bases lay in between. Germline lookup yields CDR1 SGHNT and CDR2 YYREEE (reference sequence). The CDR3, as DNA: TGTGCCAGCAGCTTTCAGGGTGGCCTCACAGATACGCAGTATTTT. This translates into CASSFQGGLTDTQYF.

The gene calls are TRBV9 and TRBJ1-2; D gene uncertain. CDR3 size: 12 residues. V was cut by 4 bases and J by 2 bases, with 6 bases left in between. From germline, CDR1 is SGDLS and CDR2 YYNGEE. CDR3 sequence (DNA): TGTGCCAGCAGCCAACGCAACTATGGCTACACCTTC. Protein product: CASSQRNYGYTF.

V usage is TRBV5-4 and J usage is TRBJ2-1; D gene uncertain. The CDR3 extends over 15 amino acids. CDR1 and CDR2 from the germline V gene are SGHNT and YYREEE (reference sequence). V gave up 0 bases and J gave up 2 bases, with 9 bases separating them. The CDR3 DNA follows: TGTGCCAGCAGCTTGGATGCCAGACCCTACAATGAGCAGTTCTTC. Its translation is CASSLDARPYNEQFF.

This chain links TRBV9 with TRBJ2-3; a possible D gene is TRBD2 (7 bases). From germline, CDR1 is SGDLS and CDR2 YYNGEE. This CDR3 has 15 amino acids. V lost 2 bases and J 4 bases, leaving 14 bases between the germline ends. DNA of the CDR3: TGTGCCAGCAGCGTGGGGGGGCTGAGTTCAGATACGCAGTATTTT. Translated, it gives CASSVGGLSSDTQYF.

The chain combines TRBV9 with TRBJ2-2, with D perhaps TRBD1 (6 bases). V was clipped by 5 bases and J by 1 base, with 6 bases between them. The V gene's germline CDR1 is SGDLS and CDR2 YYNGEE. The CDR3 covers 13 residues. In DNA form, the CDR3 reads TGTGCCAGCAGGACAGGGAACACCGGGGAGCTGTTTTTT. Encoded protein: CASRTGNTGELFF.

Worth noting for this clone: The sample has other DNA sequences that encode this CDR3 too. The rearrangement joins TRBV9 to TRBJ2-6; D is ambiguous. CDR1 and CDR2 (germline): SGDLS, YYNGEE. This CDR3 is built from 14 residues. Trimming took 2 bases from V and 0 from J, leaving 3 bases between them. The CDR3 protein is CASSVDSGANVLTF. The CDR3, as DNA: TGTGCCAGCAGCGTGGACTCTGGGGCCAACGTCCTGACTTTC. Variable domain in full (rest from reference TRBV9 and TRBJ2-6): DSGVTQTPKHLITATGQRVTLRCSPRSGDLSVYWYQQSLDQGLQFLIQYYNGEERAKGNILERFSAQQFPDLHSELNLSSLELGDSALYFCASSVDSGANVLTFGAGSRLTVL.

The gene calls are TRBV7-2 and TRBJ2-5; TRBD1 might be the D (6 bases). The V and J ends lost 3 bases and 4 bases respectively, with 12 bases between them. This CDR3 contains 14 residues. The germline V gene encodes CDR1 SGHTA and CDR2 FQGNSA. The CDR3 here is CASSFARGTETQYF. The DNA for the CDR3 is TGTGCCAGCAGCTTTGCCAGGGGAACAGAGACCCAGTACTTC.

V usage is TRBV14 and J usage is TRBJ2-7, with 11 bases lining up with TRBD2. Germline CDR1 is SGHDN and CDR2 is FVKESK. The length of the CDR3 is 17 residues. V shed 1 base, J shed 5 bases, and the junction held 10 bases outside the gene matches. The CDR3 region is CASSQGLNSGRVDEQYF. The CDR3, as DNA: TGTGCCAGCAGCCAAGGCTTGAATAGCGGGAGGGTGGACGAGCAGTACTTC.

This clone has more than one count but fewer than ten. This chain uses TRBV25-1 with TRBJ2-7, with D maybe TRBD1 (6 bases). The V end was cut by 5 bases, the J end by 2 bases, with 13 bases between. This CDR3 has 14 residues. Germline CDR1 and CDR2: MGHDK and SYGVNS. CDR3 in amino acids: CASSSQGGTYEQYF. CDR3 in DNA: TGTGCCAGCAGTTCACAGGGTGGCACCTACGAGCAGTACTTC.

The genes are TRBV11-2 and TRBJ2-1; D is ambiguous. Per germline, CDR1 SGHAT and CDR2 FQNNGV. The CDR3 loop spans 15 amino acids. V was trimmed by 3 bases and J by 6 bases, leaving 15 bases between them. CDR3 sequence (DNA): TGTGCCAGCAGCTTTGCGGCCCCCTTCCCCAATGAGCAGTTCTTC. Protein: CASSFAAPFPNEQFF.

This chain joins TRBV2 and TRBJ2-7; 7 bases line up with TRBD1. This CDR3 has 18 amino acids. V dropped 5 bases and J dropped 0; count of bases not matched to a gene: 16. CDR1 is SNHLY and CDR2 is FYNNEI in the germline V gene. The CDR3 reads CASSSPGTASLSSYEQYF. CDR3 nucleotides: TGTGCCAGCAGTTCTCCCGGGACAGCCTCCTTGAGCTCCTACGAGCAGTACTTC.

J is TRBJ2-3 and V is TRBV27; 7 positions match TRBD2. V dropped 4 bases and J dropped 5; count of bases not matched to a gene: 6. CDR1 and CDR2 (germline): MNHEY, SMNVEV (reference sequence). This CDR3 contains 14 residues. CDR3 residues: CASSSSPGGDTQYF. The CDR3 nucleotides are TGTGCCAGCAGTTCGAGCCCGGGGGGAGATACGCAGTATTTT.

The V gene is TRBV7-6, the J gene TRBJ1-3; D is undetermined. Trimming took off 2 bases at V and 4 bases at J, with 6 bases between the two ends. Germline values: CDR1 SGHVS, CDR2 FNYEAQ. The CDR3 contains 13 residues. CDR3 in amino acids: CASSLFGGNTIYF. The CDR3 coding sequence is TGTGCCAGCAGCTTATTTGGGGGAAACACCATATATTTT.

The chain links TRBV27 to TRBJ1-1, with D possibly being TRBD1 (5 bases). Germline CDR1 and CDR2: MNHEY and SMNVEV (reference sequence). The ends were cut back, 3 bases at V and 4 bases at J, with 15 bases in the middle. This CDR3 has 15 amino acids. CDR3 sequence (DNA): TGTGCCAGCAGTTTGTTTCCCCGGGGGGGCACTGAAGCTTTCTTT. Residues: CASSLFPRGGTEAFF.

The rearrangement links TRBV25-1 to TRBJ2-7; a possible D gene is TRBD1 (5 bases). Germline assignment: CDR1 MGHDK and CDR2 SYGVNS. V was cut by 4 bases and J by 4 bases, with 14 bases left in between. The CDR3 runs to 14 residues. The CDR3 region is CASSVRQIPYEQYF. The CDR3 bases are TGTGCCAGCAGTGTGCGACAGATTCCTTACGAGCAGTACTTC.

The chain joins TRBV7-2 to TRBJ2-1; possibly TRBD1 for D (6 bases). In germline, CDR1 is SGHTA, CDR2 FQGNSA. V lost 6 bases, J lost 6 bases, and 18 bases lay in between. There are 15 residues in the CDR3. In DNA, the CDR3 is TGTGCCAGCAGTCCATACAGGGTAACAGTCAATGAGCAGTTCTTC. This translates into CASSPYRVTVNEQFF.

V usage is TRBV6-5 and J usage is TRBJ1-5, with 9 bases aligning to TRBD1. This CDR3 is built from 15 residues. V lost 4 bases and J lost 3; bases outside the gene matches: 4. Germline V gives CDR1 MNHEY, CDR2 SVGAGI. The DNA for the CDR3 is TGTGCCAGCAGTTCACAGGGGGCGATCAATCAGCCCCAGCATTTT. Amino acid sequence: CASSSQGAINQPQHF.

This sequence joins TRBV28 and TRBJ2-1; no definite D call. Per the germline V gene, CDR1 is MDHEN and CDR2 is SYDVKM. This CDR3 has 14 amino acids. V lost 1 base, J lost 0 bases, and 4 bases lay in between. CDR3 amino acids: CASSLFSSYNEQFF. In DNA form, the CDR3 reads TGTGCCAGCAGTTTATTTAGCTCCTACAATGAGCAGTTCTTC.

This chain connects TRBV27 to TRBJ1-1; D remains unclear. V dropped 2 bases and J dropped 4 bases, with 17 bases sitting between them. Germline V gene lookup returns CDR1 MNHEY and CDR2 SMNVEV (reference sequence). This CDR3 has 16 amino acids. Here the CDR3 DNA reads TGTGCCAGCAGTTTACGCATAGCCCACCCGGGCACTGAAGCTTTCTTT. Encoded protein: CASSLRIAHPGTEAFF.

V usage is TRBV7-9 and J usage is TRBJ2-5; TRBD1 is a possible D gene (5 bases). The germline V gene encodes CDR1 SEHNR and CDR2 FQNEAQ (reference sequence). Trimming cost V 1 base and J 3 bases, with 9 bases left between them. The CDR3 covers 14 residues. CDR3 loop: CASSLEAREETQYF. The CDR3 bases are TGTGCCAGCAGCTTAGAAGCCAGGGAAGAGACCCAGTACTTC.

The chain has TRBV7-2 and TRBJ1-5; D remains ambiguous. Germline V gene data show CDR1 as SGHTA and CDR2 as FQGNSA. Trimming pared 2 bases from V and 6 bases from J, leaving 8 bases between. This CDR3 spans 13 amino acids. CDR3 in amino acids: CASSLRPSQPQHF. CDR3 nucleotide sequence: TGTGCCAGCAGCTTAAGGCCCAGTCAGCCCCAGCATTTT.

This clone was detected only once. The V call is TRBV4-1, the J call TRBJ2-7; D possibly uses TRBD1 or TRBD2 (5 bases each). V was clipped by 11 bases and J by 4 bases, with 24 bases between them. This CDR3 comprises 15 residues. The germline V gene encodes CDR1 MGHRA and CDR2 YSYEKL. Here the CDR3 reads CAPSRPGPTVYEQYF. The CDR3 coding sequence is TGCGCCCCCAGCCGACCGGGACCCACCGTTTACGAGCAGTACTTC.

The J gene is TRBJ2-3, the V gene TRBV27; D is uncertain. CDR3 length equals 13 residues. CDR1 MNHEY and CDR2 SMNVEV come from the germline V gene (reference sequence). V gave up 2 bases and J gave up 0 bases, with 3 bases separating them. The CDR3: CASSLRSTDTQYF. For the CDR3, the DNA is TGTGCCAGCAGTTTACGTAGCACAGATACGCAGTATTTT.

This chain uses TRBV5-5 with TRBJ2-7, with TRBD1 identical over 10 bases. The ends lost 4 bases at V and 4 bases at J; junction bases unmatched: 8. The CDR3 spans 15 residues. Germline V gene lookup returns CDR1 SGHKS and CDR2 YYEKEE (reference sequence). DNA of the CDR3: TGTGCCAGCAGCCGAGCGGACAGGGGGACATACGAGCAGTACTTC. Amino acid sequence: CASSRADRGTYEQYF.

This chain connects TRBV5-1 to TRBJ2-3; TRBD2 agrees at 10 bases. Germline CDR1 and CDR2: SGHRS and YFSETQ. Germline trimming cut 2 bases from V and 0 bases from J; bases unmatched to any gene: 3. CDR3 length equals 16 residues. This chain's CDR3 is CASSFDSGGSTDTQYF. For the CDR3, the DNA is TGCGCCAGCAGCTTCGATAGCGGGGGGAGCACAGATACGCAGTATTTT. Looking up the rest from reference TRBV5-1 and TRBJ2-3 gives the full variable domain: KAGVTQTPRYLIKTRGQQVTLSCSPISGHRSVSWYQQTPGQGLQFLFEYFSETQRNKGNFPGRFSGRQFSNSRSEMNVSTLELGDSALYLCASSFDSGGSTDTQYFGPGTRLTVL.

This chain uses TRBV5-5 with TRBJ2-3; 8 nucleotides line up with TRBD1. The trim removed 5 bases at V and 4 bases at J, leaving 9 bases unmatched. The CDR3 is 15 amino acids. CDR1 is SGHKS, CDR2 YYEKEE, per germline (reference sequence). Written as DNA, the CDR3 is TGTGCCAGCAGGCGAACAGGGGGAGTGGCAGATACGCAGTATTTT. Translated, it gives CASRRTGGVADTQYF.

This rearrangement joins TRBV28 to TRBJ1-1; D is uncertain. With 4 bases removed from V and 0 bases from J, the gap between germline ends came to 9 bases. Germline CDR1 and CDR2: MDHEN and SYDVKM. The CDR3 extends over 14 amino acids. The CDR3 nucleotides read TGTGCCAGCAGTTCCCCACAGTTGAACACTGAAGCTTTCTTT. It yields the protein CASSSPQLNTEAFF.

This clone was counted between two and nine times. The V call is TRBV19, the J call TRBJ2-3, with D possibly being TRBD2 (6 bases). The CDR3 contains 16 residues. Germline loops: CDR1 LNHDA, CDR2 SQIVND (reference sequence). V was shortened by 5 bases and J by 5 bases, with 20 bases between the two germline ends. The CDR3 protein is CASSGRRGREKDTQYF. The CDR3 DNA reads TGTGCCAGTAGTGGGCGGAGGGGAAGGGAGAAAGATACGCAGTATTTT.

The chain combines TRBV7-2 with TRBJ1-1, with TRBD1 identical over 8 bases. V dropped 0 bases and J dropped 1; count of bases not matched to a gene: 1. The CDR3 sequence is 15 residues long. Germline-derived CDR1 and CDR2 are SGHTA and FQGNSA. The DNA of the CDR3 is TGTGCCAGCAGCTTAGCGGACAGGGCGAACACTGAAGCTTTCTTT. Protein: CASSLADRANTEAFF.